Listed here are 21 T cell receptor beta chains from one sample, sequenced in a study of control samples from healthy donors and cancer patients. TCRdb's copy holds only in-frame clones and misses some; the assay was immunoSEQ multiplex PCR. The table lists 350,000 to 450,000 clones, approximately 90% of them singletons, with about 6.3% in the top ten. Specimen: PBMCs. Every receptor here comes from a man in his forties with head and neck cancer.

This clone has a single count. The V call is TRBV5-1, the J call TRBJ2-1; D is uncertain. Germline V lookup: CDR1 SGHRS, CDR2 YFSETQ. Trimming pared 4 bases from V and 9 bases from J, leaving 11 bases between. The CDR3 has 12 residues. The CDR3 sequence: CASSPQVAEQFF. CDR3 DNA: TGCGCCAGCAGCCCCCAGGTGGCTGAGCAGTTCTTC.

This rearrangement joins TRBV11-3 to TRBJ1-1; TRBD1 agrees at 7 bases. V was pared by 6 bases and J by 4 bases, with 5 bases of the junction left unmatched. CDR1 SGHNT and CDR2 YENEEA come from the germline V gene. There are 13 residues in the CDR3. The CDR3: CASSNRGTTEAFF. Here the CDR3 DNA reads TGTGCCAGCAGTAACAGGGGTACCACTGAAGCTTTCTTT.

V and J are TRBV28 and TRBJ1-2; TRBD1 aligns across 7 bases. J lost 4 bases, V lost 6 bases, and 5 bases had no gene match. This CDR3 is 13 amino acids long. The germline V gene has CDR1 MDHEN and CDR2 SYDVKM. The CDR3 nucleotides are TGTGCCAGCAGCACGACAGGGTTCTATGGCTACACCTTC. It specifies CASSTTGFYGYTF.

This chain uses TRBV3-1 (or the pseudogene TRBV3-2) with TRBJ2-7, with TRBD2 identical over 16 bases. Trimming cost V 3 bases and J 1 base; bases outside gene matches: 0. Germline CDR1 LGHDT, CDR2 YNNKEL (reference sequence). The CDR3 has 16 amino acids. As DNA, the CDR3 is TGTGCCAGCAGCCAGGGACTAGCGGGAGGGTCCTACGAGCAGTACTTC. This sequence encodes CASSQGLAGGSYEQYF.

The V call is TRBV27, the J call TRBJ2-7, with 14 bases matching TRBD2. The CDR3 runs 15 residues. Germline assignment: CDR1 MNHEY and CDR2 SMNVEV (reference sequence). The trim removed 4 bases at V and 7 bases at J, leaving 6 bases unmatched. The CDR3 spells CASSSPGLAGAEQYF. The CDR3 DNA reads TGTGCCAGCAGTTCTCCGGGACTAGCGGGAGCGGAGCAGTACTTC.

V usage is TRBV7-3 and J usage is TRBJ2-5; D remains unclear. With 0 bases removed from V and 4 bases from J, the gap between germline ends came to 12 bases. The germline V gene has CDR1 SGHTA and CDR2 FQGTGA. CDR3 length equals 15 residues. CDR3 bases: TGTGCCAGCAGCTTAACTCAAGGGAACGGAGAGACCCAGTACTTC. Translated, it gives CASSLTQGNGETQYF.

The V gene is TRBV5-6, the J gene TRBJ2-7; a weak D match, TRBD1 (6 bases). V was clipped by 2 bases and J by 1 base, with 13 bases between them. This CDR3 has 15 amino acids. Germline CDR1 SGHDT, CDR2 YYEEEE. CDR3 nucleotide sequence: TGTGCCAGCAGCTTCTTAGCACAGGGTTCCTACGAGCAGTACTTC. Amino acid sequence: CASSFLAQGSYEQYF.

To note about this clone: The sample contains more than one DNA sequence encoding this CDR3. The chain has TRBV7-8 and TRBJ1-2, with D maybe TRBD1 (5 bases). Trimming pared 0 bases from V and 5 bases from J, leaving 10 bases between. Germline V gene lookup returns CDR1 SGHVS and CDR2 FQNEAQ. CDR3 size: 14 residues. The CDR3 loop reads CASSLAAGGYGYTF. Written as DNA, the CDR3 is TGTGCCAGCAGCTTAGCAGCGGGGGGTTATGGCTACACCTTC.

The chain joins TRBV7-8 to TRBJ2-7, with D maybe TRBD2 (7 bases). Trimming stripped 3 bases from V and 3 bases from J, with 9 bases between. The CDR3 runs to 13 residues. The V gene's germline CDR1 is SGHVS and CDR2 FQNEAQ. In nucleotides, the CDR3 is TGTGCCAGCAGCTTCGGGGGGCTCTACGAGCAGTACTTC. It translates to CASSFGGLYEQYF.

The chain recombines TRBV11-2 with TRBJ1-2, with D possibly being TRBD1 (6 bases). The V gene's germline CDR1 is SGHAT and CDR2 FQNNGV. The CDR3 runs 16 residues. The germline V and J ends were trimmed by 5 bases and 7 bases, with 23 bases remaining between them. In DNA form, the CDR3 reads TGTGCCAGCAGCCAGGAGTGGTCATACAGGGTTCGTGGCTACACCTTC. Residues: CASSQEWSYRVRGYTF.

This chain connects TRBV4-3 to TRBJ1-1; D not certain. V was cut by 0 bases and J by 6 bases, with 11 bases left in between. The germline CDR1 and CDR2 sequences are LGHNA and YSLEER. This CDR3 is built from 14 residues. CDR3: CASSQDKNIPEAFF. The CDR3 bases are TGCGCCAGCAGCCAAGATAAAAATATCCCTGAAGCTTTCTTT.

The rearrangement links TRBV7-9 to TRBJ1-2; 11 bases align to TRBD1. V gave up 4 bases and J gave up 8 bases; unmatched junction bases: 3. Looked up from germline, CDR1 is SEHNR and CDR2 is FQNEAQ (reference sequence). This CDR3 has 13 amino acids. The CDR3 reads CASSSDRGRGYTF. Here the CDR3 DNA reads TGTGCCAGCAGCTCGGACAGGGGGCGAGGCTACACCTTC. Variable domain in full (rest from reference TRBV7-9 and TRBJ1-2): DTGVSQNPRHKITKRGQNVTFRCDPISEHNRLYWYRQTLGQGPEFLTYFQNEAQLEKSRLLSDRFSAERPKGSFSTLEIQRTEQGDSAMYLCASSSDRGRGYTFGSGTRLTVV.

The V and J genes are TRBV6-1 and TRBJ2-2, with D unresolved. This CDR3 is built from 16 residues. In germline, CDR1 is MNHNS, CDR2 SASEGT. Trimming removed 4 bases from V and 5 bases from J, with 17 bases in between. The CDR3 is CASSAKSGSPTGELFF. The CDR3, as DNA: TGTGCCAGCAGTGCAAAGTCGGGCTCACCGACCGGGGAGCTGTTTTTT.

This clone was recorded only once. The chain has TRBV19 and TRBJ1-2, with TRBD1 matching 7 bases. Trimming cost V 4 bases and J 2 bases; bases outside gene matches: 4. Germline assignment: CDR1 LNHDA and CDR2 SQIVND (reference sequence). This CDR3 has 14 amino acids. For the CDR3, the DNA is TGTGCCAGTAGTAGGTTACAGGGGAACTATGGCTACACCTTC. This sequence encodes CASSRLQGNYGYTF.

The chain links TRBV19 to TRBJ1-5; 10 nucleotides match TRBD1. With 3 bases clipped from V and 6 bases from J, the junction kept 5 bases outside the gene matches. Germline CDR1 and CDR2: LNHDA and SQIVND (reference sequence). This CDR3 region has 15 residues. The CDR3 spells CASSIRDRGRQPQHF. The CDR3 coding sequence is TGTGCCAGTAGTATCCGGGACAGGGGCCGTCAGCCCCAGCATTTT.

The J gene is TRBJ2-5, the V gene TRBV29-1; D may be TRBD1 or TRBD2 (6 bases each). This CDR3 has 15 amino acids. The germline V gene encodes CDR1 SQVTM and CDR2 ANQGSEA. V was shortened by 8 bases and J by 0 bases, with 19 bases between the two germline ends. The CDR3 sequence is CSTRGDTEDQETQYF. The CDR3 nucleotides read TGCAGCACAAGGGGGGACACCGAGGACCAAGAGACCCAGTACTTC.

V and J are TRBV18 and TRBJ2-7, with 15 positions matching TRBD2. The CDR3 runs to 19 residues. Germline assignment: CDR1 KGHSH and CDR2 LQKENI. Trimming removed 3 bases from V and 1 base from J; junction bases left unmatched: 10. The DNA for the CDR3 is TGTGCCAGCTCACCCTTTTCGTTGGGACTAGCGGGGGGTTCCTACGAGCAGTACTTC. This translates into CASSPFSLGLAGGSYEQYF.

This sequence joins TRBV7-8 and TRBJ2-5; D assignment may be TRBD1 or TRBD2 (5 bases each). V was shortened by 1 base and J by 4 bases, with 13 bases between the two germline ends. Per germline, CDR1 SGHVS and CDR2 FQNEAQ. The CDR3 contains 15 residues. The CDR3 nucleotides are TGTGCCAGCAGCTTAGGAGGGGTTAACCGAGAGACCCAGTACTTC. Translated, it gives CASSLGGVNRETQYF.

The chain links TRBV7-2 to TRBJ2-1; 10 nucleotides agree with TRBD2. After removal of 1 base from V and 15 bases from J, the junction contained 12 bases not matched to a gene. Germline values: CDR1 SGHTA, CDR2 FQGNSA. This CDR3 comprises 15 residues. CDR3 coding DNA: TGTGCCAGCAGCTTAGTGATTACTAGCGGGGCACCCCCGTTCTTC. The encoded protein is CASSLVITSGAPPFF.

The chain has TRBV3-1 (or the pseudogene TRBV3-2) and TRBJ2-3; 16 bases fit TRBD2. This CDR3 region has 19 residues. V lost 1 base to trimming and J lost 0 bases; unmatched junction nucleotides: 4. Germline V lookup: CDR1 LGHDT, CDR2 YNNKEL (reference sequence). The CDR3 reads CASSQGGTSGGASTDTQYF. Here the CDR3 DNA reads TGTGCCAGCAGCCAAGGTGGGACTAGCGGGGGGGCCAGCACAGATACGCAGTATTTT.

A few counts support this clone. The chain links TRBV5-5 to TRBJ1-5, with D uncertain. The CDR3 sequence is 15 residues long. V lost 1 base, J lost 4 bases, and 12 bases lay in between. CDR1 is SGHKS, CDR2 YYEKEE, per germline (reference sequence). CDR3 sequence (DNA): TGTGCCAGCAGCTTGCTCCAGAACCTTAATCAGCCCCAGCATTTT. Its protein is CASSLLQNLNQPQHF.